This TCR beta chain stems from a study of beta chain features in type 1 diabetes. Study-level results: Moderately but significantly shorter TCRB CDR3s were found in Type 1 diabetes patients in all four CD4+ subsets. Type 1 diabetes patients had VDJ junctions that carried fewer insertions and more deletions.

The authors obtained over 95% purity in all sorted populations. Expressed TCRB transcripts got sequenced, as all isolated RNA was reverse transcribed. Profiled with immunoSEQ multiplex PCR; TCRdb holds only in-frame clones, not every one. This repertoire shows around 690,000 clones, under 15% found once; its top ten account for around 0.12%. This CDR3 comprises 13 residues. V shed 2 bases and J shed 4 bases, with 7 bases lying between them. CDR1 is SGHRS and CDR2 is YFSETQ in the germline V gene. With regard to this clone: What it binds is not known.

The material sequenced was naive CD4+ T cells from blood. The receptor comes from a man aged 25-40 years with type 1 diabetes. The genes are TRBV5-1 and TRBJ2-1, with D hard to call. The CDR3 loop reads CASSFQLYNEQFF. CDR3 sequence (DNA): TGCGCCAGCAGCTTTCAACTGTACAATGAGCAGTTCTTC.